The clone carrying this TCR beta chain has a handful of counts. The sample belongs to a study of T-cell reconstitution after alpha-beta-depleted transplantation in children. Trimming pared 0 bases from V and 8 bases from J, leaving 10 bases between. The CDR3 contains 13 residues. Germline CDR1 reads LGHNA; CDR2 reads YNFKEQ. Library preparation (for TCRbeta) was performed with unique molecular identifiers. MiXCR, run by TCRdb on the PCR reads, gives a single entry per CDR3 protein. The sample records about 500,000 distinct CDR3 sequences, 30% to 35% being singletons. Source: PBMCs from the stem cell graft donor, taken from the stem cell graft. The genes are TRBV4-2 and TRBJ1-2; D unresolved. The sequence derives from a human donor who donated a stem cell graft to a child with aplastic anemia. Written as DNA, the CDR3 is TGTGCCAGCAGCCAAGACGGGAGCGGCGGCTACACCTTC. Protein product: CASSQDGSGGYTF.